This TCR beta chain was observed in a study of neurological immune-mediated disorders. Broader study findings: HTLV-1-associated myelopathy ranked highest for TCR clonal expansion and multiple sclerosis lowest, beneath healthy controls.

CDR1 is DFQATT, CDR2 SNEGSKA, per germline (reference sequence). Unmatched junction bases numbered 11, after V lost 5 bases and J lost 3 bases. This CDR3 has 15 amino acids. The cDNA was synthesized by means of template-switch 5'RACE, which was carried out with 10-nucleotide random UMIs. The yield of each sequencing run was over 180 million TCR-beta sequences from 15-18 subjects. TCRdb called the 5' RACE reads again in MiXCR, with one record for every CDR3 protein. This sample has approximately 15,000 distinct CDR3 sequences; less than 25% occur once, and the top ten carry roughly 23%. This clonotype was observed at least ten times. What it binds is unknown.

The sequencing input was PBMCs. The TCR comes from a man over 45 in good health. The J gene is TRBJ2-7, the V gene TRBV20-1; 9 bases line up with TRBD2. The DNA for the CDR3 is TGCAGTGCTCCAGCGGGGGGACTAGCCCTCTACGAGCAGTACTTC. Translating gives CSAPAGGLALYEQYF.